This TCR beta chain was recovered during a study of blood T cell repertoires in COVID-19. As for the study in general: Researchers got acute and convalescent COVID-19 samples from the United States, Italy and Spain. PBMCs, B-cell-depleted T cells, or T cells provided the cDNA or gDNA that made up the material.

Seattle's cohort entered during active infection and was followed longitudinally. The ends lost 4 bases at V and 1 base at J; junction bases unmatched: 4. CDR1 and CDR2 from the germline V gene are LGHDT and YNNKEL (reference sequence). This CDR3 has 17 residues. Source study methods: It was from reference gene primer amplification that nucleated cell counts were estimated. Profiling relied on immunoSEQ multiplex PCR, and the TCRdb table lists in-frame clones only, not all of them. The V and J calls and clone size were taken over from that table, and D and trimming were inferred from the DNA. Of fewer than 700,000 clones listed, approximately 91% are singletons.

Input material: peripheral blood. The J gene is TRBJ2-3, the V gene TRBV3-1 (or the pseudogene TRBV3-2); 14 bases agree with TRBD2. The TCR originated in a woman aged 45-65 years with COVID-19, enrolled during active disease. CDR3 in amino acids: CASSPPGLAGGTDTQYF. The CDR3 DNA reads TGTGCCAGCAGCCCTCCGGGACTAGCGGGGGGCACAGATACGCAGTATTTT.